What follows are 5 T cell receptor beta chains derived from one specimen sequenced in a study of T cells in Graves' hyperthyroidism and ophthalmopathy. The CDR3 regions of TCR beta were amplified from RNA transcripts. A set of HTBI primers served as the primers for a first-round RT-PCR of the TCR CDR3. TCRdb itself ran the multiplex PCR reads through MiXCR, one entry per CDR3 protein. This table has under 400,000 distinct CDR3 sequences, 25% appearing once. The sequenced material came from blood. Receptor source: a middle-aged man with Graves' hyperthyroidism.

For this clonotype: Possible read error: a much larger clone is one base away. The V gene is TRBV7-2, the J gene TRBJ2-5; D could derive from TRBD1 or TRBD2 (5 bases each). The germline V gene encodes CDR1 SGHTA and CDR2 FQGNSA. The CDR3 extends over 14 amino acids. The CDR3 nucleotides are TGTGCCAGCAGCTTCTGGGGACGTGGGGAGACCCACTACTTC. It yields the protein CASSFWGRGETHYF.

The chain couples TRBV25-1 to TRBJ2-1, with TRBD2 matching over 12 bases. V shed 5 bases and J 8 bases; nucleotides not matched to a gene: 4. This CDR3 is built from 14 residues. The germline CDR1 and CDR2 sequences are MGHDK and SYGVNS. The CDR3 reads CASSRLAGVHEQFF. CDR3 bases: TGTGCCAGCAGTCGACTAGCGGGAGTTCATGAGCAGTTCTTC.

This clonotype was found many times. The chain carries TRBV28 and TRBJ2-3, with D uncertain. V was shortened by 5 bases and J by 1 base, with 13 bases between the two germline ends. The CDR3 is made up of 15 amino acids. From germline, CDR1 is MDHEN and CDR2 SYDVKM. CDR3 amino acids: CASSSSARGTDTQYF. In DNA, the CDR3 is TGTGCCAGCAGTAGTTCAGCGCGAGGCACAGATACGCAGTATTTT.

The rearrangement links TRBV24-1 to TRBJ2-3; perhaps TRBD2 as D (6 bases). Germline values: CDR1 KGHDR, CDR2 SFDVKD. The V end lost 5 bases, the J end lost 2 bases, and 13 bases lay between the germline ends. CDR3 length equals 15 residues. CDR3 in amino acids: CATSVRDSSTDTQYF. In nucleotides, the CDR3 is TGTGCCACCAGTGTTCGGGACTCTTCCACAGATACGCAGTATTTT.

This clonotype was observed many times. The gene calls are TRBV12-3 or TRBV12-4 and TRBJ2-7, with D perhaps TRBD2 (6 bases). V dropped 6 bases and J dropped 6 bases, with 18 bases sitting between them. The CDR3 totals 14 residues. The CDR3 sequence: CASRSGSGVGEQYF. For the CDR3, the DNA is TGTGCCAGCAGGTCCGGGTCGGGGGTGGGCGAGCAGTACTTC.